The 2 T cell receptor beta chains presented below share a single source sample, sequenced in a study of OX40 agonist ivuxolimab in advanced cancers. This table comes from immunoSEQ multiplex PCR, and its TCRdb copy is limited to in-frame clones, with some not included. The sample has about 36,000 clones; 70% to 85% are singletons. This material consisted of CD4+ or CD8+ T cells sorted from blood, taken in a trial of the OX40 agonist ivuxolimab. These receptors were taken from an adult with an advanced solid tumor such as melanoma, head and neck, liver or kidney cancer.

This clone was detected only once. This chain links TRBV4-3 with TRBJ2-1, with 14 positions matching TRBD2. Germline trimming cut 1 base from V and 9 bases from J; bases unmatched to any gene: 11. Germline CDR1 and CDR2: LGHNA and YSLEER. The CDR3 is 18 amino acids. For the CDR3, the DNA is TGCGCCAGCAGCCAAGCCAGACTAGCGGGGGGGCGGGTCGGTGAGCAGTTCTTC. Protein sequence: CASSQARLAGGRVGEQFF.

CDR3 region: CATQGGDEQYF. CDR3 DNA: TGCGCCACTCAGGGAGGAGACGAGCAGTACTTC. V is TRBV10-2 and J is TRBJ2-7, with D tentatively TRBD2 (6 bases). Germline values: CDR1 WSHSY, CDR2 SAAADI. Trimming removed 10 bases from V and 5 bases from J, with 12 bases in between. The CDR3 extends over 11 amino acids.